Listed here are 27 T cell receptor beta chains from one sample, sequenced in a study of shared clonotypes between healthy human individuals. The repertoire was sequenced with immunoSEQ multiplex PCR; TCRdb's copy has only in-frame clones and lacks some. The table lists 2.3 million or so clones, about 92% of them singletons. The specimen was naive CD4+ T cells from PBMCs. Specified subset: CD45RA+ positively selected. The receptors originated from a man aged 18 to 29 in good health. Some clones in this sample may be carry-over from other donors' samples.

The rearrangement joins TRBV9 to TRBJ2-2; a weak D match, TRBD2 (6 bases). This CDR3 contains 15 residues. Trimming took 4 bases from V and 7 from J, leaving 17 bases between them. CDR1 SGDLS and CDR2 YYNGEE come from the germline V gene. The DNA of the CDR3 is TGTGCCAGCAGCCTCGTTGCAGCGGGCATCGGGGAGCTGTTTTTT. This translates into CASSLVAAGIGELFF. The full variable domain, rest sourced from reference TRBV9 and TRBJ2-2, is DSGVTQTPKHLITATGQRVTLRCSPRSGDLSVYWYQQSLDQGLQFLIQYYNGEERAKGNILERFSAQQFPDLHSELNLSSLELGDSALYFCASSLVAAGIGELFFGEGSRLTVL.

The CDR3 region is CASSLAGGAGTEAFF. The DNA of the CDR3 is TGCGCCAGCAGCTTGGCCGGGGGCGCGGGCACTGAAGCTTTCTTT. The V and J genes are TRBV5-1 and TRBJ1-1, with a tentative D call TRBD1 (6 bases). Trimming left V 0 bases short and J 4 bases short, with 13 bases between. CDR1 is SGHRS, CDR2 YFSETQ, per germline. This CDR3 has 15 amino acids. Full variable domain (outside the CDR3, taken from reference TRBV5-1 and TRBJ1-1): KAGVTQTPRYLIKTRGQQVTLSCSPISGHRSVSWYQQTPGQGLQFLFEYFSETQRNKGNFPGRFSGRQFSNSRSEMNVSTLELGDSALYLCASSLAGGAGTEAFFGQGTRLTVV.

The V gene is TRBV5-1, the J gene TRBJ1-1; 11 bases line up with TRBD1. CDR1 and CDR2 from the germline V gene are SGHRS and YFSETQ. CDR3 length: 17 residues. The trim removed 5 bases at V and 1 base at J, leaving 10 bases unmatched. CDR3 amino acids: CASREGQGATRNTEAFF. In nucleotides, the CDR3 is TGCGCCAGCAGGGAAGGACAGGGGGCGACTAGGAACACTGAAGCTTTCTTT.

The rearrangement uses TRBV5-1 and TRBJ2-1; no clear D gene. Germline V gene lookup returns CDR1 SGHRS and CDR2 YFSETQ. The length of the CDR3 is 15 residues. V was clipped by 0 bases and J by 3 bases, with 10 bases between them. The CDR3 DNA reads TGCGCCAGCAGCTTGGTCGAAACAGTCTACAATGAGCAGTTCTTC. It encodes CASSLVETVYNEQFF.

The CDR3 DNA reads TGCGCCAGCAGCTTGACCTGGACTAGCGGGAGACGGAGGGAGACCCAGTACTTC. Translation gives CASSLTWTSGRRRETQYF. J is TRBJ2-5 and V is TRBV5-1, with 13 bases fitting TRBD2. Germline V gene lookup returns CDR1 SGHRS and CDR2 YFSETQ. The V segment lost 1 base and the J segment 5 bases; nucleotides outside the gene matches: 11. The CDR3 length is 18 residues.

This chain connects TRBV11-3 to TRBJ2-3; TRBD1 aligns across 9 bases. Per the germline V gene, CDR1 is SGHNT and CDR2 is YENEEA. The V segment lost 5 bases and the J segment 4 bases; nucleotides outside the gene matches: 13. The CDR3 has 17 amino acids. The CDR3: CASSHGDRAAFADTQYF. CDR3 in DNA: TGTGCCAGCAGCCATGGGGACAGGGCGGCTTTCGCAGATACGCAGTATTTT.

V usage is TRBV9 and J usage is TRBJ1-2; D is unresolved. Trimming removed 3 bases from V and 4 bases from J, with 13 bases in between. In germline, CDR1 is SGDLS, CDR2 YYNGEE. The CDR3 sequence is 14 residues long. CDR3 bases: TGTGCCAGCAGCGCTGGACGGAATATCTATGGCTACACCTTC. It codes for CASSAGRNIYGYTF.

This chain connects TRBV2 to TRBJ1-2; 9 positions match TRBD1. Germline-derived CDR1 and CDR2 are SNHLY and FYNNEI. Trimming removed 6 bases from V and 8 bases from J; junction bases left unmatched: 7. The CDR3 spans 13 residues. The CDR3 DNA follows: TGTGCCAGCAGCGCGGGACAGGGAGGGGGCTACACCTTC. Translating it yields CASSAGQGGGYTF. Combining the CDR3 with reference TRBV2 and TRBJ1-2 gives the whole variable domain EPEVTQTPSHQVTQMGQEVILRCVPISNHLYFYWYRQILGQKVEFLVSFYNNEISEKSEIFDDQFSVERPDGSNFTLKIRSTKLEDSAMYFCASSAGQGGGYTFGSGTRLTVV.

The chain joins TRBV18 to TRBJ1-2, with a tentative D call TRBD1 (5 bases). Germline values: CDR1 KGHSH, CDR2 LQKENI. The CDR3 extends over 16 amino acids. The V end was cut by 3 bases, the J end by 5 bases, with 19 bases between. CDR3 region: CASSPAMGVGYYGYTF. The CDR3 bases are TGTGCCAGCTCACCCGCGATGGGGGTAGGTTATTATGGCTACACCTTC.

The chain uses TRBV25-1 and TRBJ2-2, with 13 bases that match TRBD2. Unmatched junction bases numbered 3, after V lost 8 bases and J lost 0 bases. Germline CDR1 reads MGHDK; CDR2 reads SYGVNS. The CDR3 sequence is 16 residues long. This CDR3 reads CASGLAGAANTGELFF. CDR3 bases: TGTGCCAGCGGACTAGCGGGAGCCGCGAACACCGGGGAGCTGTTTTTT.

V is TRBV7-2 and J is TRBJ2-7; perhaps TRBD2 as D (5 bases). This CDR3 spans 17 amino acids. Germline-derived CDR1 and CDR2 are SGHTA and FQGNSA. V was clipped by 5 bases and J by 5 bases, with 25 bases between them. CDR3 residues: CASSPTTHLLDLDEQYF. The CDR3 DNA is TGTGCCAGCAGCCCCACGACACACCTACTAGATCTTGACGAGCAGTACTTC.

The CDR3 bases are TGTGCCAGCAGTGACTCAACTCCTATTGGGGATGGCTACACCTTC. It is translated as CASSDSTPIGDGYTF. V and J are TRBV6-4 and TRBJ1-2; unclear D gene. The germline CDR1 and CDR2 sequences are MRHNA and SNTAGT. There are 15 residues in the CDR3. The ends were cut back, 0 bases at V and 6 bases at J, with 14 bases in the middle.

This chain uses TRBV7-2 with TRBJ2-3, with D possibly being TRBD1 (5 bases). The V gene's germline CDR1 is SGHTA and CDR2 FQGNSA. CDR3 length: 14 residues. Between the trimmed V and J ends, which lost 5 bases and 2 bases, there was a span of 11 bases. This chain's CDR3 is CASSKGHSTDTQYF. The CDR3 coding sequence is TGTGCCAGCAGCAAAGGACACTCCACAGATACGCAGTATTTT.

V is TRBV4-1 and J is TRBJ1-2; no clear D gene. This CDR3 has 13 amino acids. V gave up 1 base and J gave up 3 bases, with 6 bases separating them. From germline, CDR1 is MGHRA and CDR2 YSYEKL. CDR3 sequence: CASSQGVHYGYTF. CDR3 coding DNA: TGCGCCAGCAGCCAAGGGGTTCACTATGGCTACACCTTC.

The V gene is TRBV14, the J gene TRBJ2-6, with TRBD1 as a possible D gene (5 bases). CDR3 size: 18 residues. Between the trimmed V and J ends, which lost 4 bases and 2 bases, there was a span of 18 bases. Germline V gene lookup returns CDR1 SGHDN and CDR2 FVKESK. In DNA form, the CDR3 reads TGTGCCAGCAGCCCCGAGTACTCGACAGCCGCTGGGGCCAACGTCCTGACTTTC. Amino acids: CASSPEYSTAAGANVLTF.

Notes on this clone: Different DNA sequences within this sample yield the same CDR3. This rearrangement joins TRBV6-5 to TRBJ1-5; TRBD1 is a possible D gene (5 bases). V was clipped by 0 bases and J by 5 bases, with 8 bases between them. The CDR3 contains 14 residues. Germline CDR1 MNHEY, CDR2 SVGAGI. Here the CDR3 reads CASSYSGGDQPQHF. CDR3 in DNA: TGTGCCAGCAGTTACTCTGGGGGGGATCAGCCCCAGCATTTT.

V gene TRBV4-3 combines with J gene TRBJ2-7, with TRBD1 as a possible D gene (6 bases). The CDR3 runs to 18 residues. The V gene lost 0 bases and the J gene lost 4 bases, with 22 bases spanning the gap. Germline CDR1 LGHNA, CDR2 YSLEER. CDR3 loop: CASSQDDFRTEQGYEQYF. As DNA, the CDR3 is TGCGCCAGCAGCCAAGATGACTTCCGGACGGAGCAGGGGTACGAGCAGTACTTC.

The chain uses TRBV9 and TRBJ2-7; weak D call: TRBD1 (5 bases). Trimming removed 0 bases from V and 2 bases from J, with 15 bases in between. The germline gives CDR1 SGDLS, CDR2 YYNGEE. The CDR3 is made up of 16 amino acids. Here the CDR3 reads CASSVDPGRDPYEQYF. As DNA, the CDR3 is TGTGCCAGCAGCGTAGATCCAGGCAGGGATCCCTACGAGCAGTACTTC.

This chain connects TRBV4-1 to TRBJ2-4; possible D gene TRBD1, 6 bases. Germline V CDR1 and CDR2: MGHRA, YSYEKL. V was cut by 1 base and J by 1 base, with 11 bases left in between. CDR3 length equals 16 residues. CDR3 sequence reads: CASSQGTAYAKNIQYF. The DNA for the CDR3 is TGCGCCAGCAGCCAAGGGACAGCTTACGCCAAAAACATTCAGTACTTC.

The chain links TRBV9 to TRBJ2-1, with D perhaps given as TRBD1 or TRBD2 (5 bases each). The germline V and J ends were trimmed by 0 bases and 7 bases, with 14 bases remaining between them. The CDR3 totals 15 residues. Germline CDR1 and CDR2: SGDLS and YYNGEE. In DNA form, the CDR3 reads TGTGCCAGCAGCGTAGGAGGGACGTCAAGGAATGAGCAGTTCTTC. Amino acid sequence: CASSVGGTSRNEQFF.

This chain links TRBV27 with TRBJ2-3; D is undetermined. Looked up from germline, CDR1 is MNHEY and CDR2 is SMNVEV (reference sequence). Trimming took 11 bases from V and 3 from J, leaving 12 bases between them. The CDR3 has 12 amino acids. The CDR3 loop reads CAVPRVTDTQYF. The CDR3 nucleotides are TGTGCCGTCCCTCGAGTGACAGATACGCAGTATTTT.

The CDR3 loop is CASSLALEEQFF. CDR3 bases: TGTGCCAGCAGCTTAGCCCTAGAGGAGCAGTTCTTC. The chain recombines TRBV7-8 with TRBJ2-1; D is unclear. Trimming left V 0 bases short and J 10 bases short, with 7 bases between. CDR3 length equals 12 residues. Germline V gene sequence: CDR1 SGHVS, CDR2 FQNEAQ.

The V call is TRBV19, the J call TRBJ2-7; D may be TRBD1 (6 bases). The germline V gene has CDR1 LNHDA and CDR2 SQIVND (reference sequence). The CDR3 runs 16 residues. V lost 4 bases and J 2 bases, leaving 18 bases between the germline ends. The CDR3 DNA reads as TGTGCCAGTAGTACTCAGGGGAGAGGGGGAACCTACGAGCAGTACTTC. Translated: CASSTQGRGGTYEQYF.

Worth noting for this clone: Other DNA sequences in the same sample also yield this CDR3. The chain has TRBV9 and TRBJ2-7, with 7 bases matching TRBD1. V shed 0 bases, J shed 2 bases, and the junction held 2 bases outside the gene matches. The CDR3 is 14 residues long. The germline V gene has CDR1 SGDLS and CDR2 YYNGEE. In DNA, the CDR3 is TGTGCCAGCAGCGTAGGGGACAGACCCTACGAGCAGTACTTC. This codes for CASSVGDRPYEQYF.

CDR3 nucleotide sequence: TGTGCCAGCAGCTTACGATCTGGGACAGAGCAAGAGACCCAGTACTTC. It yields the protein CASSLRSGTEQETQYF. The chain carries TRBV5-5 and TRBJ2-5, with 7 bases matching TRBD1. The trim removed 2 bases at V and 2 bases at J, leaving 9 bases unmatched. Looked up from germline, CDR1 is SGHKS and CDR2 is YYEKEE (reference sequence). This CDR3 contains 16 residues.

The chain has TRBV5-1 and TRBJ2-2; D might be TRBD1 or TRBD2, each matching 5 bases. From germline, CDR1 is SGHRS and CDR2 YFSETQ. This CDR3 comprises 14 residues. The V end was cut by 4 bases, the J end by 5 bases, with 12 bases between. The DNA for the CDR3 is TGCGCCAGCAGCCGGGACCTGAGGACCGGGGAGCTGTTTTTT. Its protein is CASSRDLRTGELFF.

The V gene is TRBV10-3, the J gene TRBJ2-5; the D is unclear. Deletions cut 2 bases from V and 1 base from J, with 8 bases between. The CDR3 loop spans 14 amino acids. The germline V gene has CDR1 ENHRY and CDR2 SYGVKD. The CDR3 DNA reads TGTGCCATCAGTGAGCTCCGGACCCAAGAGACCCAGTACTTC. Its protein product is CAISELRTQETQYF.